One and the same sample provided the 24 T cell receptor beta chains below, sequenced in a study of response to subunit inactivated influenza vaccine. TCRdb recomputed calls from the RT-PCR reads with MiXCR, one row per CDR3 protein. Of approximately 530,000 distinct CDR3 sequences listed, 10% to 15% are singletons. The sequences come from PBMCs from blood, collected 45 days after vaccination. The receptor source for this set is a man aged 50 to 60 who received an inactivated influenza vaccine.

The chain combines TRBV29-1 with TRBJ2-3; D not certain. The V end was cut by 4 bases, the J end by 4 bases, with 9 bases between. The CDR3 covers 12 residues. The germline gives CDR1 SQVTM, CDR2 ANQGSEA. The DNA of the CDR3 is TGCAGCGTTGTTAGGGTTTCAGATACGCAGTATTTT. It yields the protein CSVVRVSDTQYF.

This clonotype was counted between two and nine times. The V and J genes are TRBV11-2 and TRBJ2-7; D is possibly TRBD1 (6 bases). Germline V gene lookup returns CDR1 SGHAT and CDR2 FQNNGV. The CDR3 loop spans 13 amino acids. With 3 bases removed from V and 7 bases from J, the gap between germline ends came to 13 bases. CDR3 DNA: TGTGCCAGCAGCTTCGGAACAGGGTGGGAGCAGTACTTC. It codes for CASSFGTGWEQYF.

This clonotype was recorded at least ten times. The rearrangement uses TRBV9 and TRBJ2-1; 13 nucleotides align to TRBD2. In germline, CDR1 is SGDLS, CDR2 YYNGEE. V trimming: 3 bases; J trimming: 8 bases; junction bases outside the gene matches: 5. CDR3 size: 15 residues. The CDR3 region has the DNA TGTGCCAGCAGCGCCCGACTAGCGGGAGGTTATGAGCAGTTCTTC. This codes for CASSARLAGGYEQFF.

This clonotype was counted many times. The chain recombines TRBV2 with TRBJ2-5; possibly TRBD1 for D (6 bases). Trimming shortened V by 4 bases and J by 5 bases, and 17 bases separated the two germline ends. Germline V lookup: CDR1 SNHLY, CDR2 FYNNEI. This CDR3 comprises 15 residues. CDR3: CASSGRQVIWETQYF. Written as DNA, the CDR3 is TGTGCCAGCAGTGGGAGACAGGTTATCTGGGAGACCCAGTACTTC.

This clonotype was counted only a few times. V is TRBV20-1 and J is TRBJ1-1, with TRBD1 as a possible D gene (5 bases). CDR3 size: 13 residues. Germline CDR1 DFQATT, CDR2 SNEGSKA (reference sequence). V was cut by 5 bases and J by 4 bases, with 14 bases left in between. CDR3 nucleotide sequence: TGCAGTGCTCCCGGGACGGTGAGCACTGAAGCTTTCTTT. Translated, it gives CSAPGTVSTEAFF.

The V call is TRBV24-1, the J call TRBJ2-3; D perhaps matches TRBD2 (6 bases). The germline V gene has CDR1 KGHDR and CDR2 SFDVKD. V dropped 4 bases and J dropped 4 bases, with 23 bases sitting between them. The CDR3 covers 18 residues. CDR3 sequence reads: CATSDYRTTQQSPDTQYF. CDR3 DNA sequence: TGTGCCACCAGTGACTATCGGACTACCCAACAATCCCCAGATACGCAGTATTTT.

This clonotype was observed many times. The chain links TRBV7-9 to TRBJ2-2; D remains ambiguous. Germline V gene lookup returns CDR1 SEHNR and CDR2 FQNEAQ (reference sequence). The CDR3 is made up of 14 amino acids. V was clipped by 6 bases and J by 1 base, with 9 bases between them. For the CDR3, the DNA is TGTGCCAGCAGAGGCAGGATGAACACCGGGGAGCTGTTTTTT. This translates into CASRGRMNTGELFF.

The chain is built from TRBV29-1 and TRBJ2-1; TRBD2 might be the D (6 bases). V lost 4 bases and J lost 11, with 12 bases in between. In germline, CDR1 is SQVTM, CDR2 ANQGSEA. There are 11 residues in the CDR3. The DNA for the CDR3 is TGCAGCGTTGCCCCTAGCGAAAAGCAGTTCTTC. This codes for CSVAPSEKQFF.

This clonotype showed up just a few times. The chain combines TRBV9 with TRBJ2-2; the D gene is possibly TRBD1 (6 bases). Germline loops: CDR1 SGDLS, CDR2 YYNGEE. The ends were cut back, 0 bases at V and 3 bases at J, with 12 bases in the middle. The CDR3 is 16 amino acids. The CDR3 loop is CASSVGVQGHTGELFF. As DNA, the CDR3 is TGTGCCAGCAGCGTAGGGGTACAGGGCCACACCGGGGAGCTGTTTTTT. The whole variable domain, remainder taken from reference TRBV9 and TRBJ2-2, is DSGVTQTPKHLITATGQRVTLRCSPRSGDLSVYWYQQSLDQGLQFLIQYYNGEERAKGNILERFSAQQFPDLHSELNLSSLELGDSALYFCASSVGVQGHTGELFFGEGSRLTVL.

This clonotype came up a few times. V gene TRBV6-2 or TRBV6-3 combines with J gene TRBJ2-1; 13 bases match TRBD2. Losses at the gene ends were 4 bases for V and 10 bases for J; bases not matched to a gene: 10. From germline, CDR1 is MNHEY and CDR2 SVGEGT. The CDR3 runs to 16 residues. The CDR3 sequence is CASSLTTSGRTREQFF. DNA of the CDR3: TGTGCCAGCAGTTTGACGACTAGCGGGAGGACGAGGGAGCAGTTCTTC.

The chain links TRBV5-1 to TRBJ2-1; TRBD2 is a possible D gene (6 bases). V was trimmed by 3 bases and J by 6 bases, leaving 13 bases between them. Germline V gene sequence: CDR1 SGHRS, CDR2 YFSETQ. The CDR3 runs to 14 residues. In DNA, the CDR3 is TGCGCCAGCAGCTCCGGGAGTTCCGGCAATGAGCAGTTCTTC. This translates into CASSSGSSGNEQFF.

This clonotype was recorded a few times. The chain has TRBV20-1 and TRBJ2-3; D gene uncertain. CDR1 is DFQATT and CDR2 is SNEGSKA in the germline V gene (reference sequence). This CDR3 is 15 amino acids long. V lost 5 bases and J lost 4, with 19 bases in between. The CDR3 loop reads CSAPGGRAGPDTQYF. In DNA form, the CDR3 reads TGCAGTGCTCCCGGTGGCCGAGCCGGCCCAGATACGCAGTATTTT.

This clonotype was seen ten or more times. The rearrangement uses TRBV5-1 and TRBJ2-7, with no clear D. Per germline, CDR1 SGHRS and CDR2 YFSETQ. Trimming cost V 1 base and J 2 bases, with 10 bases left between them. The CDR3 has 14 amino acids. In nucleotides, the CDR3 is TGCGCCAGCAGCTTGAAATCTTCAACCTACGAGCAGTACTTC. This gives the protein CASSLKSSTYEQYF.

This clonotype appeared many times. This CDR3 reads CAISSSGSTYEQYF. CDR3 nucleotides: TGTGCCATCAGCTCAAGCGGGAGTACCTACGAGCAGTACTTC. The gene calls are TRBV10-3 and TRBJ2-7; 8 bases are a match to TRBD2. The CDR3 sequence is 14 residues long. Germline V gene lookup returns CDR1 ENHRY and CDR2 SYGVKD. The V segment lost 6 bases and the J segment 2 bases; nucleotides outside the gene matches: 6.

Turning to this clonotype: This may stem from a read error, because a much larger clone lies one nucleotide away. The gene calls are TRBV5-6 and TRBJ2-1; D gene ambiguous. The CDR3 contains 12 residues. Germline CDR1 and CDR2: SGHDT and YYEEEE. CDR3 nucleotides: TGTGCCAGCAGATTGGAATCTAAAGAGCAGTTCTTC. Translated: CASRLESKEQFF.

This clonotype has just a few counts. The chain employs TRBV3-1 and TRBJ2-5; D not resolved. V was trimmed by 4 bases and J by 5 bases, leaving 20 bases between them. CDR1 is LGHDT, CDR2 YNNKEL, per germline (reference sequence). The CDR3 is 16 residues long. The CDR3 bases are TGTGCCAGCAGCCTTCGCCCCTACGGTCTCAGGGAGACCCAGTACTTC. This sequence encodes CASSLRPYGLRETQYF.

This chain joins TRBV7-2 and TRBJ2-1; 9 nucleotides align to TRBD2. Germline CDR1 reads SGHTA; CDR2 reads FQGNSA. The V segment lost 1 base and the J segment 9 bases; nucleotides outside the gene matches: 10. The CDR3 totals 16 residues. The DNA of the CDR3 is TGTGCCAGCAGCTTAGTTGCAGCTAGCGGGAACGTTGAGCAGTTCTTC. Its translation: CASSLVAASGNVEQFF.

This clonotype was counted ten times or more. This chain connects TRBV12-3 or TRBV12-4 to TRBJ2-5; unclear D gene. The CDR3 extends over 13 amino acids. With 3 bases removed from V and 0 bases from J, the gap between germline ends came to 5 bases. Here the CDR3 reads CASSFQYQETQYF. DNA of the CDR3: TGTGCCAGCAGTTTTCAGTACCAAGAGACCCAGTACTTC.

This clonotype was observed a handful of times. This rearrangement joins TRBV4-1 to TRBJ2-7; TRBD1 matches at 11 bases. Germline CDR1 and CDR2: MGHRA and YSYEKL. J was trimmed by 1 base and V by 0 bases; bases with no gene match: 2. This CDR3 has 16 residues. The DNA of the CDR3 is TGCGCCAGCAGCCAAGAGGGGACAGGGGGTTCCTACGAGCAGTACTTC. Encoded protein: CASSQEGTGGSYEQYF.

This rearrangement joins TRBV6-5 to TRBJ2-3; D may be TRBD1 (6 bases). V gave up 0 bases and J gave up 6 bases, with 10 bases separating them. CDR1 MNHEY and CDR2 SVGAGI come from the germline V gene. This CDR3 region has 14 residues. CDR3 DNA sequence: TGTGCCAGCAGTTACTCGTTCCAGGGGGATACGCAGTATTTT. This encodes CASSYSFQGDTQYF.

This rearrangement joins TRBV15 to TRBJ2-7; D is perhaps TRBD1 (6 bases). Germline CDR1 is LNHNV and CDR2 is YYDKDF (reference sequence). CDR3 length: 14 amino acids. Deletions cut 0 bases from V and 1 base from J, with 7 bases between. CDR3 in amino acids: CATSREQGSYEQYF. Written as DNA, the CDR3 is TGTGCCACCAGCAGAGAGCAGGGGTCCTACGAGCAGTACTTC.

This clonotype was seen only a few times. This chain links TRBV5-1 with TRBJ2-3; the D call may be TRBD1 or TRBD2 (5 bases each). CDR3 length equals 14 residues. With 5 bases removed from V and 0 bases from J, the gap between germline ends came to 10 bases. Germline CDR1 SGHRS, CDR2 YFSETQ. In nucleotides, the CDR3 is TGCGCCAGCAGTATCGGGACCAGCACAGATACGCAGTATTTT. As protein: CASSIGTSTDTQYF.

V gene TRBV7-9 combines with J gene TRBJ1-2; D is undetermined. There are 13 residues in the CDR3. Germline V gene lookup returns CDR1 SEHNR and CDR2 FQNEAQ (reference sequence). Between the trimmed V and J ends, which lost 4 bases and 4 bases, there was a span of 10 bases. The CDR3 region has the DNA TGTGCCAGCAGCTCGGACCGTTTCTATGGCTACACCTTC. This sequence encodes CASSSDRFYGYTF. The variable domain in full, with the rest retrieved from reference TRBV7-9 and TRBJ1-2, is DTGVSQNPRHKITKRGQNVTFRCDPISEHNRLYWYRQTLGQGPEFLTYFQNEAQLEKSRLLSDRFSAERPKGSFSTLEIQRTEQGDSAMYLCASSSDRFYGYTFGSGTRLTVV.

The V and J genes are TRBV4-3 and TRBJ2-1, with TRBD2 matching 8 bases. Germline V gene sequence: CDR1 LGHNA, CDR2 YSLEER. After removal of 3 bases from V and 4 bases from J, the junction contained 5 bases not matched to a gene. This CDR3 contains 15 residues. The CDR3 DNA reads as TGCGCCAGCAGCCACGGGAGGGAGACGTACAATGAGCAGTTCTTC. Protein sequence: CASSHGRETYNEQFF.